This TCR beta chain was found in a study of spatial heterogeneity in lung cancer. Findings and caveats of the study: Counts of expanded alpha and beta TCRs within tumors tracked the tumor nonsynonymous mutation count.

V was pared by 4 bases and J by 4 bases, with 6 bases of the junction left unmatched. CDR1 and CDR2 (germline): ENHRY, SYGVKD. The CDR3 has 15 residues. The time point denotes: sample taken at primary tumor resection. TCRdb re-analysed the 5' RACE reads in MiXCR, keeping a single row per CDR3 protein. The sample has 13,000 or so distinct CDR3 sequences; roughly 5.5% are singletons. This clonotype was counted at least ten times. Its target is unknown. Sequences were derived from lung tumor tissue, sampled at surgery. The rearrangement joins TRBV10-3 to TRBJ2-5, with 10 bases identical to TRBD2. The receptor comes from a male donor with early-stage non-small cell lung cancer. This CDR3 is CAISGLAGDSETQYF. DNA for the CDR3: TGTGCCATCAGTGGGCTAGCGGGGGACTCAGAGACCCAGTACTTC.